The 6 T cell receptor beta chains given below trace back to one sample, sequenced in a study of Graves' ophthalmopathy and Graves' hyperthyroidism. Scientists amplified the TCR beta CDR3 regions from RNA transcripts. RT-PCR in the first round used HTBI primers; a second-round multiplex PCR followed. TCRdb itself ran the multiplex PCR reads through MiXCR, one entry per CDR3 protein. The sample consists of a few hundred thousand distinct CDR3 sequences, 15% of them appearing once. The sequenced sample consisted of peripheral blood. The receptors here all came from a woman aged 18-35 years with stable Graves' hyperthyroidism.

This clonotype was detected once. The rearrangement links TRBV18 to TRBJ2-7, with D possibly matching TRBD1 (6 bases). CDR3 size: 14 residues. Trimming shortened V by 3 bases and J by 5 bases, and 14 bases separated the two germline ends. Germline CDR1 and CDR2: KGHSH and LQKENI. Here the CDR3 DNA reads TGTGCCAGCTCACCTTCCGCAGGGGTCAACGAGCAGTACTTC. Encoded protein: CASSPSAGVNEQYF.

This clonotype was picked up many times. The rearrangement links TRBV12-3 or TRBV12-4 to TRBJ1-5; 7 nucleotides align to TRBD1. V trimming: 3 bases; J trimming: 7 bases; junction bases outside the gene matches: 6. CDR3 size: 14 residues. CDR3 in amino acids: CASSFRSGGQPQHF. The DNA of the CDR3 is TGTGCCAGCAGTTTCAGGTCAGGGGGGCAGCCCCAGCATTTT.

In this sample, this clonotype turned up many times. The rearrangement uses TRBV29-1 and TRBJ1-2; no clear D gene. Between the trimmed V and J ends, which lost 6 bases and 8 bases, there was a span of 16 bases. Germline V gives CDR1 SQVTM, CDR2 ANQGSEA. The CDR3 sequence is 12 residues long. As DNA, the CDR3 is TGCAGCGTAGACGTTTCTGCCGGCGGCTACACCTTC. Translated: CSVDVSAGGYTF.

This clonotype was seen a handful of times. The genes are TRBV6-2 or TRBV6-3 and TRBJ1-1; unclear D gene. Germline V gene data show CDR1 as MNHEY and CDR2 as SVGEGT. The V end lost 2 bases, the J end lost 3 bases, and 22 bases lay between the germline ends. The CDR3 is 18 amino acids. DNA for the CDR3: TGTGCCAGCAGTTACCCACCCCCTGAAAAGGTTTTGGACACTGAAGCTTTCTTT. It is translated as CASSYPPPEKVLDTEAFF.

This clonotype showed up many times. V gene TRBV6-2 or TRBV6-3 combines with J gene TRBJ2-7; TRBD1 might be the D (7 bases). CDR1 and CDR2 from the germline V gene are MNHEY and SVGEGT. The CDR3 has 14 residues. Trimming took off 5 bases at V and 9 bases at J, with 20 bases between the two ends. The CDR3 sequence is CASSRGTVAGGQYF. The CDR3 bases are TGTGCCAGCAGTCGCGGGACAGTTGCCGGCGGGCAGTACTTC.

This clonotype was seen repeatedly, ten times or more. The CDR3 region is CSQRGNQPQHF. CDR3 nucleotides: TGCAGTCAACGGGGCAATCAGCCCCAGCATTTT. This chain joins TRBV20-1 and TRBJ1-5; the D is unclear. CDR3 length: 11 amino acids. The V end lost 8 bases, the J end lost 2 bases, and 7 bases lay between the germline ends. Germline CDR1 is DFQATT and CDR2 is SNEGSKA (reference sequence).